This T cell receptor (beta chain) was identified in a study of shared clonotypes between healthy human individuals. Overall study: Serving as donors were two women and a few men, whose ages spanned 18 to 49.

At a deep level, the assay was run. Each replicate PCR on the sorted subsets used 200 to 250 ng DNA (roughly 30,000 T cell genomes). The repertoire was sequenced with immunoSEQ multiplex PCR; TCRdb's copy has only in-frame clones and lacks some. Of around 2,000,000 clones listed, 95% are singletons. General observations from the study: Blood was the sole source, and tissue repertoires probably differ.

With regard to this clone: The antigen is undetermined.

The V end was cut by 0 bases, the J end by 2 bases, with 9 bases between. CDR1 SGHRS and CDR2 YFSETQ come from the germline V gene. The CDR3 has 16 residues. The TCR comes from a man younger than 35 in good health. J is TRBJ2-6 and V is TRBV5-1; D perhaps matches TRBD1 (5 bases). Sequenced material: naive CD4+ T cells sorted from blood. Subset given: CD45RA+ positively selected. The CDR3 bases are TGCGCCAGCAGCTTGGGGGCAGGGACTGGGGCCAACGTCCTGACTTTC. Protein: CASSLGAGTGANVLTF.